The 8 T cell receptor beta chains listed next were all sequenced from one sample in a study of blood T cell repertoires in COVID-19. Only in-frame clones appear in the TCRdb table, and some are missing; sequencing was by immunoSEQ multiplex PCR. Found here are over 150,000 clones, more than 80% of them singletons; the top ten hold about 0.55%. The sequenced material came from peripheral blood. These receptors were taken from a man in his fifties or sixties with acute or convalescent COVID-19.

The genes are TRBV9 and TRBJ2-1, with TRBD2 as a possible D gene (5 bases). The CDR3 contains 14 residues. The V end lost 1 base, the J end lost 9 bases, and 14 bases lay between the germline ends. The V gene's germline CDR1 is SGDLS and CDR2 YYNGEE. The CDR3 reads CASSVLGSDAEQFF. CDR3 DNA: TGTGCCAGCAGCGTACTTGGTAGCGATGCTGAGCAGTTCTTC.

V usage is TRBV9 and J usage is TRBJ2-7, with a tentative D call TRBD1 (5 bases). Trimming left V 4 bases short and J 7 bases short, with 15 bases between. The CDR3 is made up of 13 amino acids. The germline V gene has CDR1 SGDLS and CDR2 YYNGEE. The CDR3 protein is CASSPGRVGEQYV. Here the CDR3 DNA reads TGTGCCAGCAGCCCCGGCAGGGTTGGAGAGCAGTACGTC.

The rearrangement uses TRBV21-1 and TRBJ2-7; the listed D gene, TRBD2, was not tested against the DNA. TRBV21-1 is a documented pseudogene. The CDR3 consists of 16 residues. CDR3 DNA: TGTGCCAGCAGCAAAGCTGTCCACGACGAGGCCTACGAGCAGTACGTC. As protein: CASSKAVHDEAYEQYV.

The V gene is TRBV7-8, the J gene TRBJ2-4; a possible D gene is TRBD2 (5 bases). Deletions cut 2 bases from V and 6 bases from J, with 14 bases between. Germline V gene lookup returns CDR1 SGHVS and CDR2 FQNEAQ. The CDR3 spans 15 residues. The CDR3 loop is CASSLQRIQGNIQYF. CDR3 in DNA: TGTGCCAGCAGCTTACAGCGGATCCAAGGAAACATTCAGTACTTC.

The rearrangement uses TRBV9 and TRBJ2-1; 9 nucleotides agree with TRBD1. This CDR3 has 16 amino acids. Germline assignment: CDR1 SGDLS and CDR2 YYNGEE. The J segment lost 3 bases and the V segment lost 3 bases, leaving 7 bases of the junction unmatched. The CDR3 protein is CASSEHRTGDYNEQFF. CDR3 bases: TGTGCCAGCAGCGAACACCGGACAGGGGACTACAATGAGCAGTTCTTC.

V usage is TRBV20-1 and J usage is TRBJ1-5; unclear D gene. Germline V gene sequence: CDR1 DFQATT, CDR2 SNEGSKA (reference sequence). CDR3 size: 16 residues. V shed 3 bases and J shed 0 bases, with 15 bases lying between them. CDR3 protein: CSASRPREYSNQPQHF. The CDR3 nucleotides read TGCAGTGCTAGTCGTCCCCGGGAATATAGCAATCAGCCCCAGCATTTT.

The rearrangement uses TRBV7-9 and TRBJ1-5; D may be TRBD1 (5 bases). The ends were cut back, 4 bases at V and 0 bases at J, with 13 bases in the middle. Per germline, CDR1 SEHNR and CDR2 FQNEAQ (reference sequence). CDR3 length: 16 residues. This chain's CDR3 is CASSSPMDNSNQPQHF. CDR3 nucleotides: TGTGCCAGCAGCTCCCCCATGGACAATAGCAATCAGCCCCAGCATTTT.

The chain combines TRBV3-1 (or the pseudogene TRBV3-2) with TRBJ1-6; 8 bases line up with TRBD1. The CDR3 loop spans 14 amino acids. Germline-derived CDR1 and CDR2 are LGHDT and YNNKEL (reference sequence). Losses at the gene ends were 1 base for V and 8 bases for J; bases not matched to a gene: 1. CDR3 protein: CASSQVQGDSPLHF. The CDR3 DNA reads TGTGCCAGCAGCCAAGTACAGGGGGATTCACCCCTCCACTTT.